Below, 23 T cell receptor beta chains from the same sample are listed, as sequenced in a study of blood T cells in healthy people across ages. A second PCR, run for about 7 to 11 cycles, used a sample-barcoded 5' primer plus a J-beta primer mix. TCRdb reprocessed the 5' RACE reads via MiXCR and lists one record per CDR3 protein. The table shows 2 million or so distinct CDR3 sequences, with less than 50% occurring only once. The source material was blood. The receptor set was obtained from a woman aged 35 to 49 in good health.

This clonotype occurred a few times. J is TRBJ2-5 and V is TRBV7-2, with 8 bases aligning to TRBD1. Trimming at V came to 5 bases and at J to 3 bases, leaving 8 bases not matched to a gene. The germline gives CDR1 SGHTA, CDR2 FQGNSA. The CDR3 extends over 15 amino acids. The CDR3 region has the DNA TGTGCCAGCAGCCCCAGGAGGACAGGGAAAGAGACCCAGTACTTC. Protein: CASSPRRTGKETQYF.

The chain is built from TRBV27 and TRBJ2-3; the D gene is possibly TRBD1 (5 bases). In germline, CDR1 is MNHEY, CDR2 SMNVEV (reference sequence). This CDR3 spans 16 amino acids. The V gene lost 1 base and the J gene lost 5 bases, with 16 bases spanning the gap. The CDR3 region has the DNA TGTGCCAGCAGTTTATTCGGTTCGCAGGGTAGAGATACGCAGTATTTT. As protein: CASSLFGSQGRDTQYF.

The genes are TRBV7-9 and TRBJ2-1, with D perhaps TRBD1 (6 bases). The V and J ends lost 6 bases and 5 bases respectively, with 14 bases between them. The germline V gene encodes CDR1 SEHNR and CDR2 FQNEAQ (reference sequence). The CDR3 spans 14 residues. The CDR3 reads CASSRQDGDNEQFF. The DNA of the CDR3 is TGTGCCAGCAGTCGACAGGACGGAGACAATGAGCAGTTCTTC.

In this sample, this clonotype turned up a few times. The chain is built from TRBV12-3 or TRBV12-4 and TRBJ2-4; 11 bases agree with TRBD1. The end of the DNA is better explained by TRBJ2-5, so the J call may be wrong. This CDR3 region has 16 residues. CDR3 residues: CASSSGQGAGEETQYF. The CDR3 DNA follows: TGTGCCAGCAGTTCCGGACAGGGGGCGGGAGAGGAGACCCAGTACTTC.

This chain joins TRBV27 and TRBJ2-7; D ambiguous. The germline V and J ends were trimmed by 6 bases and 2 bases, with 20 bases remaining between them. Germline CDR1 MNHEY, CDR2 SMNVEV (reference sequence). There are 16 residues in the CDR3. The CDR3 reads CASSYLRAAGPYEQYF. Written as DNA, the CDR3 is TGTGCCAGCAGCTATCTAAGGGCGGCCGGACCCTACGAGCAGTACTTC.

The CDR3 sequence is CASSPSGQFNEQFF. CDR3 bases: TGCGCCAGCAGCCCATCGGGACAGTTCAATGAGCAGTTCTTC. The rearrangement joins TRBV4-1 to TRBJ2-1; 7 nucleotides agree with TRBD1. Germline assignment: CDR1 MGHRA and CDR2 YSYEKL. Trimming at V came to 4 bases and at J to 6 bases, leaving 6 bases not matched to a gene. This CDR3 spans 14 amino acids.

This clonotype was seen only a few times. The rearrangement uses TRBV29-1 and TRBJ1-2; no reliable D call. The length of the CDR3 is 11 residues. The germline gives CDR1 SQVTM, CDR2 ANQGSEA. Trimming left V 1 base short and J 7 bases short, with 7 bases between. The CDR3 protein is CSVEVRVGYTF. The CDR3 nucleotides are TGCAGCGTTGAAGTTCGGGTTGGCTACACCTTC.

The CDR3 DNA reads TGTGCCAGCAGTCTGACAGGGGAGGGTGGCGGCTACACCTTC. Protein sequence: CASSLTGEGGGYTF. The rearrangement joins TRBV28 to TRBJ1-2; 8 nucleotides line up with TRBD1. The CDR3 runs 14 residues. After removal of 5 bases from V and 8 bases from J, the junction contained 10 bases not matched to a gene. The V gene's germline CDR1 is MDHEN and CDR2 SYDVKM.

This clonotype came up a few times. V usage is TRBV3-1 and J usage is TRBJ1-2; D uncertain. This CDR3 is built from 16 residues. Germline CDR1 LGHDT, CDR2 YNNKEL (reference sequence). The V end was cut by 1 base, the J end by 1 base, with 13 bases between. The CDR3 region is CASSQAIGPINYGYTF. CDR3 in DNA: TGTGCCAGCAGCCAAGCCATCGGACCGATTAACTATGGCTACACCTTC.

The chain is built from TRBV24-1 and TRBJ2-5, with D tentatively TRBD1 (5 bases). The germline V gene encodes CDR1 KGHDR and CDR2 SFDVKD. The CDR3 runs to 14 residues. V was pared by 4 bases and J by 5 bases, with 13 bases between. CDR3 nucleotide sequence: TGTGCCACCAGTGACCGCAGGGATTTGGAGACCCAGTACTTC. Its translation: CATSDRRDLETQYF.

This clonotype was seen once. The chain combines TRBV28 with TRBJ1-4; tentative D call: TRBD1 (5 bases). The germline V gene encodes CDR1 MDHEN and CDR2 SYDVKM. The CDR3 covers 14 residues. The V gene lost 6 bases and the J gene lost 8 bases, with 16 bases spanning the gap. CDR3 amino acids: CASSYAGVEEKLFF. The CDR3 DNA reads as TGTGCCAGCAGCTATGCGGGGGTCGAAGAAAAACTGTTTTTT.

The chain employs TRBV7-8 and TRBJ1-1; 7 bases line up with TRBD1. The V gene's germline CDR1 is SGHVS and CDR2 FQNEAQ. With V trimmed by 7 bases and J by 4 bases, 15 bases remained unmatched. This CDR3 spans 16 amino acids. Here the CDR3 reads CASKPPLQGSFTEAFF. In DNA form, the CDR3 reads TGTGCCAGCAAGCCCCCCCTACAGGGGTCGTTCACTGAAGCTTTCTTT.

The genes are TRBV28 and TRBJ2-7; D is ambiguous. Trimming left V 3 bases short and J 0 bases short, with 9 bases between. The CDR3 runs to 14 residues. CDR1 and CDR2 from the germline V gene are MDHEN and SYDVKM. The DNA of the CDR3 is TGTGCCAGCAGTTTTATGGGCTACTCCTACGAGCAGTACTTC. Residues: CASSFMGYSYEQYF. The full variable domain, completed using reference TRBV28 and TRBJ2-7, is DVKVTQSSRYLVKRTGEKVFLECVQDMDHENMFWYRQDPGLGLRLIYFSYDVKMKEKGDIPEGYSVSREKKERFSLILESASTNQTSMYLCASSFMGYSYEQYFGPGTRLTVT.

The CDR3 reads CASFQRTGANEQFF. In DNA form, the CDR3 reads TGCGCCAGCTTCCAAAGGACAGGGGCTAATGAGCAGTTCTTC. V and J are TRBV5-1 and TRBJ2-1, with TRBD1 matching over 9 bases. This CDR3 region has 14 residues. Per germline, CDR1 SGHRS and CDR2 YFSETQ. V dropped 7 bases and J dropped 7; count of bases not matched to a gene: 9. The complete variable domain, with remaining parts taken from reference TRBV5-1 and TRBJ2-1, reads KAGVTQTPRYLIKTRGQQVTLSCSPISGHRSVSWYQQTPGQGLQFLFEYFSETQRNKGNFPGRFSGRQFSNSRSEMNVSTLELGDSALYLCASFQRTGANEQFFGPGTRLTVL.

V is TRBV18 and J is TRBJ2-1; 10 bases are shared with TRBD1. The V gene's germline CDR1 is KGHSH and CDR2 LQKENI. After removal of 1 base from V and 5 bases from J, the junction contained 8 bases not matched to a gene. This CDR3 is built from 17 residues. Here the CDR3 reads CASSPRTGTGANNEQFF. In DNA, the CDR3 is TGTGCCAGCTCACCACGAACCGGGACAGGGGCCAACAATGAGCAGTTCTTC. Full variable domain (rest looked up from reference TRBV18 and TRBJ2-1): NAGVMQNPRHLVRRRGQEARLRCSPMKGHSHVYWYRQLPEEGLKFMVYLQKENIIDESGMPKERFSAEFPKEGPSILRIQQVVRGDSAAYFCASSPRTGTGANNEQFFGPGTRLTVL.

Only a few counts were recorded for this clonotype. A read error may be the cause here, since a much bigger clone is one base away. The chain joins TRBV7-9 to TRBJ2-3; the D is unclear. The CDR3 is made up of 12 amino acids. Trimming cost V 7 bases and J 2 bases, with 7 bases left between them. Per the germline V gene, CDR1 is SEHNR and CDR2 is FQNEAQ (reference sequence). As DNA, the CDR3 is TGTGCCAGCAATGGGGACACAGATACGCAGTATTTT. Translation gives CASNGDTDTQYF. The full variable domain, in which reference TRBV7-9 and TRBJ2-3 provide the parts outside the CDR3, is DTGVSQNPRHKITKRGQNVTFRCDPISEHNRLYWYRQTLGQGPEFLTYFQNEAQLEKSRLLSDRFSAERPKGSFSTLEIQRTEQGDSAMYLCASNGDTDTQYFGPGTRLTVL.

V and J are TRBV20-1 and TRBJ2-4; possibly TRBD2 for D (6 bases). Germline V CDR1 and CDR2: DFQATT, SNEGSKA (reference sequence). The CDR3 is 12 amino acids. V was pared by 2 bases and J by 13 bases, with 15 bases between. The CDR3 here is CSARWGWREQYF. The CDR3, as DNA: TGCAGTGCTAGATGGGGATGGAGGGAGCAGTACTTC.

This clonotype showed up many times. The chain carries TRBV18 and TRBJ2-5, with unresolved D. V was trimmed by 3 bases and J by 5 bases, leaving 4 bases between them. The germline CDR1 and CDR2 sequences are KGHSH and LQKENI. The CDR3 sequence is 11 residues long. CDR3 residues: CASSPSETQYF. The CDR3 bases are TGTGCCAGCTCACCCTCGGAGACCCAGTACTTC.

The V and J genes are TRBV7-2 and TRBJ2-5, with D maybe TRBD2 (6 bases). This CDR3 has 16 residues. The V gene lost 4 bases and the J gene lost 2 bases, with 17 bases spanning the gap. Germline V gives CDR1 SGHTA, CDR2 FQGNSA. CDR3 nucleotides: TGTGCCAGCAGCTCAGGGACCCTAGCGTCTCAAGAGACCCAGTACTTC. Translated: CASSSGTLASQETQYF.

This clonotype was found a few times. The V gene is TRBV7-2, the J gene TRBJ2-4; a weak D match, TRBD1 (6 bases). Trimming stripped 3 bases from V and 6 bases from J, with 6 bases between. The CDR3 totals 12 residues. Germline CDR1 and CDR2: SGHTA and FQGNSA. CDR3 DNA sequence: TGTGCCAGCAGCTTGGACAGAAACATTCAGTACTTC. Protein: CASSLDRNIQYF.

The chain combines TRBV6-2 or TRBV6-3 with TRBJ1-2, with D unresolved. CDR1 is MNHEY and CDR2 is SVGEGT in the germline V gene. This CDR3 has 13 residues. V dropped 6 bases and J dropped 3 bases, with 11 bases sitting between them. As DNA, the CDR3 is TGTGCCAGCAGCGACGGGGTTGACTATGGCTACACCTTC. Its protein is CASSDGVDYGYTF.

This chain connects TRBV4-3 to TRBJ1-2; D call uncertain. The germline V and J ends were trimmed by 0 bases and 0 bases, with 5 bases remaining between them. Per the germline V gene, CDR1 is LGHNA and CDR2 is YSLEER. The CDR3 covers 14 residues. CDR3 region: CASSQEVPNYGYTF. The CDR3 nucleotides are TGCGCCAGCAGCCAAGAGGTTCCTAACTATGGCTACACCTTC.

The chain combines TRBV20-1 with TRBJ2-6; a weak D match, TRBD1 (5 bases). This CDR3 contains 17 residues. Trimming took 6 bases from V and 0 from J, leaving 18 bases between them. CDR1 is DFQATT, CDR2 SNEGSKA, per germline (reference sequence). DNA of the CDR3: TGCAGTGCGGGTCACAGGAGCCAAATCTCTGGGGCCAACGTCCTGACTTTC. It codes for CSAGHRSQISGANVLTF.